This T cell receptor beta chain was profiled in a study of vaccination and CD4 T cells after COVID-19. V trimming: 6 bases; J trimming: 5 bases; junction bases outside the gene matches: 6. The CDR3 sequence is 14 residues long. Germline assignment: CDR1 LNHDA and CDR2 SQIVND (reference sequence). This clonotype counts as medium-sized. What it binds is not known. Specified treatment: approximately 9-day PBMC culture with coronavirus spike peptide pools or control peptides (ViraFEST assay). General study points: For convalescent patients, 304 of the 307 vaccine-specific clones analyzed were classified as spike mono-reactive.

The Oncomine TCR Beta short-read assay sequenced DNA from cultured CD4+ T cells. The template was genomic DNA from cultured CD4+ T cells. TCRdb passed the PCR reads through MiXCR, listing each CDR3 protein once. The table lists thousands of distinct CDR3 sequences, about 70% of them singletons. Sequenced sample: CD4+ T cells from blood, cultured in vitro. The receptor was derived from a human donor who had recovered from COVID-19. This chain links TRBV19 with TRBJ2-5, with TRBD1 matching over 10 bases. The CDR3 DNA reads as TGTGCCAGTAGCCGACAGGGGGCGTGGGAGACCCAGTACTTC. It encodes CASSRQGAWETQYF.